These T cell receptor beta chains were read from a single sample in a study of T cells after posttransplantation cyclophosphamide. The method was immunoSEQ multiplex PCR; TCRdb's version includes in-frame clones alone and lacks a portion of them. This sample has some 7,000 clones, with roughly four fifths found just once. Here the sequenced sample was PBMCs, taken 1,400 to 1,500 days after allogeneic stem cell transplant with posttransplant cyclophosphamide. The receptor source for this set is a male patient aged 25-45 years who received an allogeneic stem cell transplant from a related donor, was CMV-positive, and had acute GVHD only. Certain T cells may be donor cells from the graft. Both conserved end residues are trimmed from each CDR3. The order of the fields is V gene, clone size, CDR3 length, CDR3 protein. Clone size, where shown, is once, few, many, or a class for clones that have expanded.

V: TRBV5-1
size: NA
length: 13
CDR3: ASSLEATTNYGYT

V: TRBV19
size: NA
length: 12
CDR3: ASREGQFYNEQF

V: TRBV7-9
size: once
length: 12
CDR3: ASSLRGAQETQY

V: TRBV5-6
size: NA
length: 13
CDR3: ASSPRTGVKETQY

V: TRBV7-9
size: NA
length: 14
CDR3: ASSLGAGMITDTQY

V: TRBV5-8
size: NA
length: 12
CDR3: ASSPGQILDTQY

V: TRBV19
size: few
length: 14
CDR3: ASTSRGNSYNSPLH

V: TRBV5-6
size: NA
length: 13
CDR3: ASSLDLTGLETQY

V: TRBV12-5
size: few
length: 11
CDR3: ASGEGTFYGYT

V: TRBV27
size: NA
length: 14
CDR3: ASRAGGSGTNTEAF

V: TRBV6-1
size: NA
length: 9
CDR3: ASSEMRGYT

V: TRBV19
size: NA
length: 13
CDR3: ASSRRTGQGNIQY

V: TRBV4-3
size: NA
length: 13
CDR3: ASSRLRGGANVLT

V: TRBV13
size: NA
length: 16
CDR3: ASSSPGQGATNTGELF

V: TRBV9
size: few
length: 14
CDR3: ASSVAPGRSTYEQY

V: TRBV5-5
size: NA
length: 12
CDR3: ASSWTGDTGELF

V: TRBV25-1
size: NA
length: 16
CDR3: ASSRTSLRTGKATEAF

V: TRBV5-1
size: once
length: 12
CDR3: ASSFRTGGYEQY

V: TRBV5-8
size: NA
length: 13
CDR3: ASRRWGPNTGELF

V: TRBV4-2
size: NA
length: 16
CDR3: ASSQGDRGLVYNSPLH

V: TRBV5-1
size: once
length: 12
CDR3: ASSLSTGRYGYT

V: TRBV4-3
size: NA
length: 12
CDR3: ASSQDINTGELF

V: TRBV7-6
size: few
length: 14
CDR3: ASSLFTGNMYNEQF

V: TRBV7-2
size: few
length: 12
CDR3: ASSQDRGRKTQY

V: TRBV6-6
size: NA
length: 13
CDR3: ASSYGFDSGNTIY

V: TRBV2
size: NA
length: 12
CDR3: ASSDGGSNEKLF

V: TRBV6-6
size: NA
length: 11
CDR3: ASKIAMNSEAF

V: TRBV4-1
size: NA
length: 13
CDR3: ASSQGRQGTNEQF

V: TRBV21-1
size: few
length: 13
CDR3: ASSSRSRGNQPQH

V: TRBV29-1
size: NA
length: 11
CDR3: SAVVWGGHEQY

V: TRBV7-6
size: NA
length: 14
CDR3: ASSLTSGGRTDTQY

V: TRBV4-1
size: NA
length: 14
CDR3: ASSQRFDYLNYEQY

V: TRBV7-2
size: few
length: 13
CDR3: ASSFERGAYNEQF